The 4 T cell receptor beta chains reported below all come from one sample, sequenced in a study of identical twins. From the 5' RACE reads, TCRdb called clonotypes with MiXCR, one entry per CDR3 protein. The sample consists of 540,000 or so distinct CDR3 sequences, about 20% of them appearing once. The sample was also linked to a second study, of yellow fever vaccine responses in identical twins.

The specimen sequenced was CD4+ T cells sorted from blood. The receptors were sampled from a young woman in good health.

There are a few counts of this clonotype. The rearrangement joins TRBV2 to TRBJ2-3; D perhaps matches TRBD2 (5 bases). Trimming stripped 4 bases from V and 6 bases from J, with 20 bases between. The CDR3 is 16 amino acids. Germline CDR1 SNHLY, CDR2 FYNNEI. The CDR3, as DNA: TGTGCCAGCAGTGTCGCCTTAGGACTCCTCGGGGATACGCAGTATTTT. It encodes CASSVALGLLGDTQYF. Drawing the rest from reference TRBV2 and TRBJ2-3, the complete variable domain is EPEVTQTPSHQVTQMGQEVILRCVPISNHLYFYWYRQILGQKVEFLVSFYNNEISEKSEIFDDQFSVERPDGSNFTLKIRSTKLEDSAMYFCASSVALGLLGDTQYFGPGTRLTVL.

This chain joins TRBV7-2 and TRBJ1-2; D remains unclear. Deletions cut 1 base from V and 11 bases from J, with 11 bases between. Germline V lookup: CDR1 SGHTA, CDR2 FQGNSA. The CDR3 has 12 amino acids. Written as DNA, the CDR3 is TGTGCCAGCAGCTTAGATTGGACGGATTACACCTTC. This encodes CASSLDWTDYTF.

The V call is TRBV15, the J call TRBJ2-1, with D possibly TRBD2 on 6 matching bases. The CDR3 loop spans 15 amino acids. Per the germline V gene, CDR1 is LNHNV and CDR2 is YYDKDF (reference sequence). V lost 1 base and J lost 7, with 14 bases in between. The CDR3 sequence: CATSRGRVGRNEQFF. DNA for the CDR3: TGTGCCACCAGCAGAGGCAGGGTGGGGAGGAATGAGCAGTTCTTC.

There are a few counts of this clonotype. This chain uses TRBV11-2 with TRBJ2-3; 11 positions match TRBD2. V gave up 0 bases and J gave up 3 bases; unmatched junction bases: 11. The germline gives CDR1 SGHAT, CDR2 FQNNGV. The CDR3 has 19 amino acids. CDR3 bases: TGTGCCAGCAGCTTAGATCCTGCGGGTAGCGGGGGGGAGACAGATACGCAGTATTTT. It translates to CASSLDPAGSGGETDTQYF.